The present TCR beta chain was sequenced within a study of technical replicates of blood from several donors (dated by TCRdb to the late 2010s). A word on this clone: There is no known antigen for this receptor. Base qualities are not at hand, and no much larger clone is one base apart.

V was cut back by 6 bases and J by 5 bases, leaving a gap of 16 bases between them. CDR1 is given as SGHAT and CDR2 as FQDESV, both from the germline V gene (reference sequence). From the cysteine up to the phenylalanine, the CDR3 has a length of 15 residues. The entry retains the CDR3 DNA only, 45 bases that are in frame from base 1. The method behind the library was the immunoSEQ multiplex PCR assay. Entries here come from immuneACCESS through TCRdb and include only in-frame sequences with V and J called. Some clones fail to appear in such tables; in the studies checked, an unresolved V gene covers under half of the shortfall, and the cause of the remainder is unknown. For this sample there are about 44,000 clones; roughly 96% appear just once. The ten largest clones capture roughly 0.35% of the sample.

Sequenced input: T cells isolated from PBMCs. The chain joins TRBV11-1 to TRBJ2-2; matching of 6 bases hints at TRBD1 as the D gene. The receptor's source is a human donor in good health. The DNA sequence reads TGTGCCAGCAGTTTTAACCCCGGACAGACCGGGGAGCTGTTTTTT. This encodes CASSFNPGQTGELFF.